Presented here are 2 T cell receptor beta chains from one specimen sequenced in a study of blood T cell repertoires in COVID-19. Some clones are missing from TCRdb's copy, which holds only in-frame ones; the method was immunoSEQ multiplex PCR. The sample shows 200,000 or so clones, about 88% of them seen only once. Material for sequencing was PBMCs or T cells enriched from blood (not recorded which). The receptors were sampled from a woman in her twenties or thirties who had recovered from COVID-19.

This chain's CDR3 is CATGEQGSTGELFF. The CDR3 bases are TGTGCCACCGGAGAACAGGGCTCGACCGGGGAGCTGTTTTTT. The chain joins TRBV6-5 to TRBJ2-2; possibly TRBD1 for D (6 bases). Per the germline V gene, CDR1 is MNHEY and CDR2 is SVGAGI. The CDR3 loop spans 14 amino acids. With 10 bases removed from V and 5 bases from J, the gap between germline ends came to 17 bases.

The chain carries TRBV29-1 and TRBJ2-7, with TRBD1 matching over 9 bases. The germline V gene encodes CDR1 SQVTM and CDR2 ANQGSEA. The length of the CDR3 is 14 residues. Losses at the gene ends were 5 bases for V and 3 bases for J; bases not matched to a gene: 8. In DNA, the CDR3 is TGCAGCGTTCTCGACAGGGGGAGAATCTACGAGCAGTACTTC. Protein sequence: CSVLDRGRIYEQYF.